A selection of T cell receptor beta chains follows, all from one sample in a study of blood T cell repertoires in COVID-19. TCRdb's copy holds only in-frame clones and misses some; the assay was immunoSEQ multiplex PCR. The sample has under 130,000 clones; approximately 84% are singletons. Sequencing was performed on peripheral blood. The receptors derive from a human donor in a cohort sampled during active COVID-19. Each CDR3 is given with its conserved first and last residue.

TRBJ1-2 TRBV6-1 CASSEALSYGYTF
TRBJ1-1 TRBV30 CAWSVLVQKAFF
TRBJ2-7 TRBV7-6 CASSQRADRGYKAYEQYF
TRBJ2-7 TRBV5-6 CASSLGLGTRSYEQYF
TRBJ2-3 TRBV4-3 CASSQYPGLAGLNTQYF
TRBJ2-7 TRBV2 CASEFGGGTGMRGEQYF
TRBJ2-7 TRBV5-6 CASSLGGGTGGLGAYEQYF
TRBJ2-6 TRBV19 CASKGGTGANVLTF
TRBJ2-3 TRBV18 CASSPTTSGVDTQYF
TRBJ1-4 TRBV2 CASSDSGNEKLFF
TRBJ2-3 TRBV7-9 CASSRSSGARGDTQYF
TRBJ1-6 TRBV4-1 CASSQERTHSPLHF
TRBJ1-2 TRBV11-2 CASSLEDRRGYTF
TRBJ1-6 TRBV3-1/TRBV3-2 CASSQEGTGNSPLHF
TRBJ2-7 TRBV27 CASSLRGANYEQYF
TRBJ2-3 TRBV6-1 CASSDGTGNADTQYF
TRBJ2-7 TRBV5-4 CASSLQGGYEQYF
TRBJ2-2 TRBV5-4 CASSVKLAGVSGELFF
TRBJ2-7 TRBV7-9 CASSRQGADEQYF
TRBJ2-1 TRBV7-9 CASSSSGYNEQFF
TRBJ1-1 TRBV5-1 CASSLATGRGNTEAFF
TRBJ2-3 TRBV5-5 CASSRRDGSTDTQYF
TRBJ2-7 TRBV15 CATSSLTSLSYEQYF
TRBJ2-3 TRBV2 CASSLAGRTDTQYF
TRBJ1-2 TRBV5-4 CASSSTAGTDYGYTF
TRBJ1-1 TRBV5-6 CASRRQLNTEAFF
TRBJ1-1 TRBV5-1 CASSLGGSRGSVEAFF
TRBJ2-3 TRBV27 CASSRGLPDTQYF
TRBJ2-5 TRBV5-5 CASSPGLRTGGGLETQYF
TRBJ1-5 TRBV2 CASIDRTGGNQPQHF
TRBJ1-2 TRBV29-1 CSARQGHSRYGYTF
TRBJ2-3 TRBV5-4 CASSLALAGMGDTQYF
TRBJ2-5 TRBV7-6 CASSLRTGGGQETQYF
TRBJ1-5 TRBV15 CATGTGYRGNQPQHF
TRBJ2-2 TRBV11-3 CASSPPGTNTGELFF
TRBJ2-4 TRBV3-1/TRBV3-2 CASSQERRGTQKYF
TRBJ2-7 TRBV12-3/TRBV12-4 CASSKTGFYEQYF
TRBJ2-7 TRBV24-1 CATSDGYEQYF
TRBJ2-1 TRBV5-6 CASSAPSGYNEQFF
TRBJ1-2 TRBV5-4 CASSLIDSPYYGYTF
TRBJ1-2 TRBV5-6 CASSKDRDFYYGYTF
TRBJ2-3 TRBV9 CASSVGTSRGTDTQYF
TRBJ2-5 TRBV5-1 CASSFDQETQYF
TRBJ1-2 TRBV12-3/TRBV12-4 CASSLSTGNGYTF
TRBJ2-3 TRBV11-2 CASSLDRAGNTDTQYF
TRBJ1-2 TRBV19 CASSARIRYGYTF
TRBJ1-1 TRBV10-2 CASGAGGTEAFF
TRBJ2-7 TRBV15 CATSRDLHAAYEQYF